This TCR beta chain was observed in a study of human T cells and chemical hapten exposure. At the level of the study: Weekly diphenylcyclopropenone doses were given to patients' scalps across the roughly 24-week study. A patient group, mainly female, showed alopecia areata, totalis or universalis. Notes on the study in general: Patch test scores rose with PT1 expanded TCR counts, a positive correlation.

TCRdb re-called the RACE reads through MiXCR, storing one row per CDR3 protein. The sample consists of some 81,000 distinct CDR3 sequences, more than 9% of them appearing once. This clonotype was counted ten times or more. Its specificity is unknown. Time point indicated: patch test 2, 6 weeks after DPC sensitization. The treatment here: therapeutic diphenylcyclopropenone sensitization with weekly scalp DPC. The sequences come from whole blood, collected in connection with sensitization to the hapten diphenylcyclopropenone (DPC). The source is a man between 18 and 35 years old with alopecia areata. Some clones in this sample may be carry-over from other donors' samples.

CDR3 bases: TGTGCCAGCAGCTCCCGGACAGGGGACTACGAGCAGTACTTC. This encodes CASSSRTGDYEQYF. The rearrangement links TRBV7-8 to TRBJ2-7, with 9 bases aligning to TRBD1. Germline CDR1 reads SGHVS; CDR2 reads FQNEAQ. The CDR3 consists of 14 residues. The ends lost 4 bases at V and 3 bases at J; junction bases unmatched: 4.